At least ten counts were recorded for the clone carrying this TCR beta chain. Its antigen remains unknown. The sample comes from a study of T cells after yellow fever vaccination. Study results and limitations: Repertoires sorted by FACS could include abundant clonotypes that are contaminants from the bulk population.

From the 5' RACE reads, TCRdb called clonotypes with MiXCR, one entry per CDR3 protein. The sample carries approximately 160,000 distinct CDR3 sequences, around 8.5% recorded once. The V gene's germline CDR1 is SQVTM and CDR2 ANQGSEA. This CDR3 region has 13 residues. Trimming took off 4 bases at V and 1 base at J, with 11 bases between the two ends. The rearrangement uses TRBV29-1 and TRBJ2-7; TRBD2 might be the D (5 bases). The TCR was taken from a man aged 18 to 29 who received the YFV17D yellow fever vaccine. Sequencing was performed on CD8+ T cells sorted from PBMCs, taken 45 days after the yellow fever booster vaccination. The CDR3 region is CSVAGGLSYEQYF. CDR3 bases: TGCAGCGTTGCCGGCGGGCTTTCCTACGAGCAGTACTTC.